The sample holds one count of the clone carrying this T cell receptor (beta chain). Its antigen is still unknown. Stem cell-like memory, regulatory, central memory and naive CD4+ cells were sorted via CD45RO/CCR7/CD25/CD127/CD95/CD27. TCRB transcripts that were expressed got sequenced, as all of the isolated RNA had been reverse transcribed. Method: immunoSEQ multiplex PCR; TCRdb's copy keeps in-frame clones and lacks some. The sample lists fewer than 450,000 clones, roughly 14% seen once, with roughly 0.015% in the top ten. This record comes from a study of beta chain features in type 1 diabetes. At the level of the study: No patient-donor differences in age, gender, total cells or subset yield. Whole-study results and caveats: For type 1 diabetes patients, VDJ junctions showed fewer insertions and more deletions. Among all four CD4+ subsets, Type 1 diabetes patients had TCRB CDR3s that were moderately but significantly shorter.

The CDR3 contains 17 residues. Germline CDR1 is LNHDA and CDR2 is SQIVND (reference sequence). After removal of 5 bases from V and 5 bases from J, the junction contained 12 bases not matched to a gene. Sequenced input: naive CD4+ T cells from blood. This receptor was obtained from a woman between 18 and 29 years old with type 1 diabetes. J is TRBJ2-5 and V is TRBV19; 12 bases fit TRBD1. CDR3 region: CASSAQKGTGGRETQYF. The DNA for the CDR3 is TGTGCCAGTAGTGCCCAAAAGGGGACAGGGGGCAGGGAGACCCAGTACTTC. Based on the CDR3 plus reference TRBV19 and TRBJ2-5, the full variable domain is DGGITQSPKYLFRKEGQNVTLSCEQNLNHDAMYWYRQDPGQGLRLIYYSQIVNDFQKGDIAEGYSVSREKKESFPLTVTSAQKNPTAFYLCASSAQKGTGGRETQYFGPGTRLLVL.